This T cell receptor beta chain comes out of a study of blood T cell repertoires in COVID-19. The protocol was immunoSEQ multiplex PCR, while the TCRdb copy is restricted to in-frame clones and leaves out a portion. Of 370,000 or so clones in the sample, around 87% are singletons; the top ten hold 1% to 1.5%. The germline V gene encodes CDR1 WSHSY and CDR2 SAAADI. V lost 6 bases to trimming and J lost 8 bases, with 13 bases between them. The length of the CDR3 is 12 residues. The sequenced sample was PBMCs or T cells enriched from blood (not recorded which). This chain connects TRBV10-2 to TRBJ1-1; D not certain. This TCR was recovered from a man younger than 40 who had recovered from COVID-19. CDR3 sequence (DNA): TGCGCCAGCAGGGGTCAGGCCCGCGAAGCTTTCTTT. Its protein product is CASRGQAREAFF.